This entry features one T cell receptor (beta chain) sequence. This sample is part of a study of blood T cell repertoires in COVID-19. Here immunoSEQ multiplex PCR was the method, and the copy in TCRdb shows in-frame clones only, minus some. Of around 260,000 clones in the sample, roughly 90% were seen once. Germline lookup yields CDR1 MDHEN and CDR2 SYDVKM. V shed 9 bases and J 11 bases; nucleotides not matched to a gene: 6. This CDR3 is built from 10 residues. The chain is built from TRBV28 and TRBJ1-1; TRBD1 aligns across 7 bases. The sequenced material came from peripheral blood. This clonotype was sampled from a woman aged 25 to 39 with active or convalescent COVID-19. For the CDR3, the DNA is TGTGCCAGTTCAGGGGGTCGGGCTTTCTTT. Translation gives CASSGGRAFF.